The T cell receptor (beta chain) under discussion was sequenced for a study of STAT5B mutations in CD4+ large granular lymphocyte leukemia. Study as a whole: Among healthy donors, a particular HLA allele went with more CDR3 'QG' motifs.

This was a survey-level run. As processed by the authors: Lowest detectable productive clonotype frequency was 2.59 x 10-5. The repertoire was sequenced with immunoSEQ multiplex PCR; TCRdb's copy has only in-frame clones and lacks some. The DNA was the basis for D and trimming; V, J and clone size are from that table. The sample consists of about 21,000 clones, around 75% of them appearing once. Trimming removed 6 bases from V and 6 bases from J; junction bases left unmatched: 5. Germline V lookup: CDR1 SQVTM, CDR2 ANQGSEA. This CDR3 contains 12 residues. Sequenced input: CD4+ T cells from blood buffy coats. This chain joins TRBV29-1 and TRBJ2-1; 7 nucleotides match TRBD2. The source is a human donor in good health. The CDR3: CSVSSGTNEQFF. For the CDR3, the DNA is TGCAGCGTATCTAGCGGAACCAATGAGCAGTTCTTC.